This T cell receptor (beta chain) comes out of a study of control samples from healthy donors and cancer patients. Germline V gene sequence: CDR1 KGHSH, CDR2 LQKENI. The CDR3 spans 17 residues. Losses at the gene ends were 3 bases for V and 1 base for J; bases not matched to a gene: 8. This clone was found once. The assay was immunoSEQ multiplex PCR, and TCRdb's table has in-frame clones only and misses some. The table includes a few hundred thousand clones, approximately 92% detected once. The sequence was obtained from a man aged 40-49 years with head and neck cancer. The rearrangement uses TRBV18 and TRBJ2-2; TRBD2 agrees at 7 bases. Specimen: PBMCs. CDR3 in DNA: TGTGCCAGCTCACCCCGGCCTAGCGGAGGGAACACCGGGGAGCTGTTTTTT. It translates to CASSPRPSGGNTGELFF.